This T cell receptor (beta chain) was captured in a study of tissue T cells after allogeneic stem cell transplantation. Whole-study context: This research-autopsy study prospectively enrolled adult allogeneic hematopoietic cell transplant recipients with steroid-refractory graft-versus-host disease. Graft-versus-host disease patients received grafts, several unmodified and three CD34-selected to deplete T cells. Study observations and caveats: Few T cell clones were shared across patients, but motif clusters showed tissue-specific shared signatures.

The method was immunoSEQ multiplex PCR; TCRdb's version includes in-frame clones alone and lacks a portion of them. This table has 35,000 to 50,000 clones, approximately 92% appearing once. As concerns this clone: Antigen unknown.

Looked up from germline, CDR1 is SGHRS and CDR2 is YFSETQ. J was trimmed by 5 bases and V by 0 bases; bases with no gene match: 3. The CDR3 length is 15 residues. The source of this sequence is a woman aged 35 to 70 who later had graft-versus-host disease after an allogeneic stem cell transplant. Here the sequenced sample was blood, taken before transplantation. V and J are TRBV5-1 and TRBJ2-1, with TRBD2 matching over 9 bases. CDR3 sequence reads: CASSLAGTSHNEQFF. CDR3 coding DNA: TGCGCCAGCAGCTTGGCCGGGACTAGCCACAATGAGCAGTTCTTC.